The source of this TCR beta chain is a study of spatial heterogeneity in lung cancer. Study-level information: There were, on average, more than 9.5 raw-read appearances for each unique TCR and UMI combination. The study, taken as a whole, reports: The appearance of ubiquitous expanded tumor TCRs in blood was greater at resection than follow-up.

This CDR3 comprises 14 residues. Trimming took 0 bases from V and 6 from J, leaving 13 bases between them. Germline assignment: CDR1 SGHRS and CDR2 YFSETQ. Time point here: sample taken at primary tumor resection. Unsorted whole RNA samples from tumor, nontumor lung or frozen PBMC were sequenced. Donation came from 70 or so patients with untreated early-stage non-small cell lung cancer. By its share, this clonotype is medium-sized. The antigen is undetermined. Single TCR cDNA molecules each had their own unique molecular identifier. TCRdb used MiXCR to reprocess the 5' RACE reads, holding one entry per CDR3 protein. The data show approximately 2,200 distinct CDR3 sequences, 17% seen once.

V usage is TRBV5-1 and J usage is TRBJ2-7; D is uncertain. The sequence derives from a male donor with early-stage non-small cell lung cancer. The sample was PBMCs, taken at surgery. The CDR3 reads CASSLALSSSEQYF. CDR3 DNA sequence: TGCGCCAGCAGCTTGGCTCTCTCTTCCAGCGAGCAGTACTTC.